These 11 T cell receptor beta chains originate from one sample sequenced in a study of technical replicates of blood from several donors. The assay was immunoSEQ multiplex PCR, and TCRdb's table has in-frame clones only and misses some. This table holds approximately 80,000 clones, roughly 90% found once. The sequencing input was T cells isolated from PBMCs. These receptors were collected from a human donor in good health.

V and J are TRBV6-1 and TRBJ2-7, with 7 bases fitting TRBD2. The V gene end was trimmed by 5 bases and the J gene end by 2 bases; junction bases not matched to a gene: 3. CDR1 is MNHNS and CDR2 is SASEGT in the germline V gene. This CDR3 is built from 13 residues. The CDR3 nucleotides are TGTGCCAGCAGTAGCGGGAACCCCTACGAGCAGTACTTC. Encoded protein: CASSSGNPYEQYF.

The gene calls are TRBV10-3 and TRBJ1-2; no clear D gene. The CDR3 consists of 11 residues. Trimming removed 8 bases from V and 3 bases from J, with 7 bases in between. Per germline, CDR1 ENHRY and CDR2 SYGVKD. The CDR3 protein is CAIPGDYGYTF. The CDR3 nucleotides are TGTGCCATCCCTGGAGACTATGGCTACACCTTC.

A single count supports this clone. This rearrangement joins TRBV2 to TRBJ1-4; weak D call: TRBD1 (6 bases). V was trimmed by 6 bases and J by 6 bases, leaving 14 bases between them. From germline, CDR1 is SNHLY and CDR2 FYNNEI. This CDR3 has 14 amino acids. The CDR3 sequence is CASRKGDSDEKLFF. As DNA, the CDR3 is TGTGCCAGCAGAAAGGGGGATTCTGATGAAAAACTGTTTTTT.

This clone was counted a single time. Mismatch with germline at one junction end may stem from a read error. The chain has TRBV6-6 and TRBJ2-7; 7 nucleotides align to TRBD1. The CDR3 is 15 amino acids. Germline V lookup: CDR1 MNHNY, CDR2 SVGAGI (reference sequence). In nucleotides, the CDR3 is TGTGCCAGCACTTACTCGACAGGGTTCACCTACGAGCAGTACTTC. Residues: CASTYSTGFTYEQYF.

This clone has just a few counts. The J gene is TRBJ2-5, the V gene TRBV2; D perhaps matches TRBD1 (5 bases). Germline CDR1 is SNHLY and CDR2 is FYNNEI. This CDR3 is 13 amino acids long. V was cut by 8 bases and J by 5 bases, with 15 bases left in between. CDR3 in DNA: TGTGCCAGCGCCAATTTCAGGGTTGAGACCCAGTACTTC. It translates to CASANFRVETQYF.

This rearrangement joins TRBV4-2 to TRBJ1-2, with D tentatively TRBD1 (6 bases). With 5 bases removed from V and 3 bases from J, the gap between germline ends came to 13 bases. The CDR3 is 14 residues long. The germline V gene encodes CDR1 LGHNA and CDR2 YNFKEQ. The CDR3 protein is CASSYQTGDYGYTF. The CDR3 DNA reads as TGTGCCAGCAGCTATCAGACAGGAGACTATGGCTACACCTTC.

The V and J genes are TRBV5-4 and TRBJ2-7, with 7 bases that match TRBD1. The CDR3 covers 13 residues. After removal of 9 bases from V and 2 bases from J, the junction contained 8 bases not matched to a gene. From germline, CDR1 is SGHNT and CDR2 YYREEE (reference sequence). CDR3 sequence reads: CATLDRATYEQYF. For the CDR3, the DNA is TGTGCCACTCTCGACAGGGCCACCTACGAGCAGTACTTC. Together with reference TRBV5-4 and TRBJ2-7, the CDR3 gives the full variable domain: ETGVTQSPTHLIKTRGQQVTLRCSSQSGHNTVSWYQQALGQGPQFIFQYYREEENGRGNFPPRFSGLQFPNYSSELNVNALELDDSALYLCATLDRATYEQYFGPGTRLTVT.

J is TRBJ2-7 and V is TRBV5-6; D is unclear. The V end lost 4 bases, the J end lost 3 bases, and 11 bases lay between the germline ends. This CDR3 is 13 amino acids long. Germline loops: CDR1 SGHDT, CDR2 YYEEEE. CDR3 loop: CASSPLSYYEQYF. DNA for the CDR3: TGTGCCAGCAGCCCCCTCTCGTACTACGAGCAGTACTTC.

The chain couples TRBV27 to TRBJ2-5; D is possibly TRBD2 (6 bases). Per the germline V gene, CDR1 is MNHEY and CDR2 is SMNVEV (reference sequence). V lost 6 bases to trimming and J lost 3 bases, with 11 bases between them. This CDR3 contains 13 residues. CDR3 in amino acids: CASSHTGEETQYF. CDR3 in DNA: TGTGCCAGCAGCCACACGGGGGAAGAGACCCAGTACTTC.

The chain recombines TRBV7-9 with TRBJ2-7; 8 nucleotides match TRBD1. The ends lost 4 bases at V and 3 bases at J; junction bases unmatched: 5. This CDR3 comprises 14 residues. CDR1 SEHNR and CDR2 FQNEAQ come from the germline V gene (reference sequence). This chain's CDR3 is CASSSGQGDYEQYF. The CDR3 DNA sequence: TGTGCCAGCAGCTCCGGACAGGGCGACTACGAGCAGTACTTC. Supplemented by reference TRBV7-9 and TRBJ2-7, the full variable domain reads DTGVSQNPRHKITKRGQNVTFRCDPISEHNRLYWYRQTLGQGPEFLTYFQNEAQLEKSRLLSDRFSAERPKGSFSTLEIQRTEQGDSAMYLCASSSGQGDYEQYFGPGTRLTVT.

The chain recombines TRBV4-1 with TRBJ1-5; TRBD1 aligns across 9 bases. Trimming took 4 bases from V and 5 from J; bases not matched to a gene: 3. Germline V gene sequence: CDR1 MGHRA, CDR2 YSYEKL. This CDR3 spans 14 amino acids. CDR3 loop: CASSPRTGDQPQHF. As DNA, the CDR3 is TGCGCCAGCAGCCCGCGGACAGGGGATCAGCCCCAGCATTTT.